What follows describes a single T cell receptor (beta chain). What antigen it recognizes has not been identified. Base qualities were left out, and no much larger clone turns up one base away. The germline V gene sets CDR1 to MNHEY and CDR2 to SVGAGI. Relative to germline, V is 2 bases shorter and J is 0 bases shorter, with 11 bases between their ends. Inclusive of the bounding cysteine and phenylalanine, the CDR3 is 16 residues long. The sequence is cut down to CDR3 DNA, 48 bases in frame from base 1. This sample is drawn from a study of vaccination effects on CD4 cells after COVID-19 (dated by TCRdb to the early 2020s). For the study in its entirety: Post-vaccine samples across the study were collected a median of 72 days after the second dose, with a range of 14 to 241. The study compared SARS-CoV-2 spike-specific CD4+ TCR repertoires before and after mRNA vaccination in COVID-19 convalescent patients and infection-naive vaccine recipients. Altogether, about 10 COVID-19 convalescent patients and 4 SARS-CoV-2-naive healthy vaccine recipients made up the full study. Cultures from other donors in the study were sequenced with the Oncomine TCR Beta short-read assay on an Illumina iSeq 100. On the study overall, not on this receptor specifically: Clones induced by infection and clones induced by vaccination both contracted markedly at late timepoints after vaccination, which fits with T cell responses waning over time. In healthy vaccine recipients, vaccine-induced clones were almost all SARS-CoV-2 mono-reactive, with only 1 of 255 being cross-reactive with common cold coronaviruses. The study was limited by a small number of convalescent patients, and early post-infection timepoints were lacking.

Libraries came from the immunoSEQ multiplex PCR assay. DNA from the CD4+ T cells that had been cultured and isolated underwent TCR beta CDR3 sequencing. Processing in the source paper ran as follows. Non-productive TCR sequences were removed, reads were trimmed to the CDR3 region, and CDR3s of at least 7 amino acids were retained. The MANAFEST web app was used to identify antigen-specific clonotypes by comparing expansion in peptide wells with expansion in reference cultures. To be called positive, a clone needed expansion at FDR<0.05 compared with the reference and with all other wells, an odds ratio greater than 5, and a frequency greater than 0.1% in two replicate wells. Clonotypes significantly expanded in SARS-CoV-2 spike wells and in at least one common cold coronavirus spike condition were defined as cross-reactive. Using the stringdist R package, CDR3 similarity was measured by Levenshtein distance, and unrooted trees were constructed with ape in R 3.6.1. TCRdb carries this immuneACCESS record with in-frame sequences only. Its versions omit some clonotypes, under half of them owing to an unresolved V gene in the studies checked, with the rest unexplained. V and J calls and clone size come straight from that table; D and trimming were deduced from the DNA. For this sample the table gives about 16,000 clones, of which about 70% were detected only once. The ten largest clones add up to 18% of the sample.

The ViraFEST assay stimulated PBMC with viral peptide pools and then used TCR sequencing to identify antigen-specific CD4+ T cell clonotypes by expansion. After approximately 11 days of culture, CD4+ T cells were isolated with the EasySep CD4+ T cell isolation kit. Two doses of either the BNT162b2 or the mRNA-1273 mRNA SARS-CoV-2 vaccine were administered to participants. Negative nucleocapsid antibody results before and after vaccination confirmed that the healthy vaccine recipients had no prior SARS-CoV-2 infection. Roughly 2 million PBMC per well were cultured in IMDM with 5% human AB serum, 8.5 to 10 IU/ml IL-2 and gentamicin, plus 10 ug/ml peptides. On days 3 and 7, half of the culture medium was replaced with fresh IL-2-containing medium. Unless noted otherwise, every peptide stimulation condition was grown in triplicate wells. PBMC were separated from whole blood using Ficoll-Paque Plus gradient centrifugation and were then either cryopreserved at -140C or used fresh. The overlapping peptide pools covered the spike proteins of SARS-CoV-2 as well as those of the common cold coronaviruses HCoV-NL63, HCoV-OC43 and HCoV-229E. The QIAamp micro DNA kit was used to extract genomic DNA from the cultured CD4+ T cells.

The rearranged chain carries TRBV6-5 and TRBJ2-1, with the D gene not clear enough to name. The source was CD4+ T cells from PBMCs cultured with HCoV-NL63 spike peptides, collected after COVID-19 vaccination. Interpreted using the paper, the cell subset or site label stands for: HCoV-NL63 spike overlapping peptide pool stimulation. This TCR derives from a human donor who received a COVID-19 vaccine. DNA sequence: TGTGCCAGCAGTTACAGTGGTGCGAGCTCCTACAATGAGCAGTTCTTC. Translated, it gives CASSYSGASSYNEQFF.